This TCR beta chain was observed in a study of blood T cell repertoires in COVID-19. Study details: Samples taken during acute and convalescent COVID-19 were collected in the United States, Italy and Spain. Sources were T cells, B-cell-depleted T cells, or PBMCs; the material itself was cDNA or gDNA.

Trimming pared 7 bases from V and 8 bases from J, leaving 14 bases between. CDR3 length: 13 amino acids. Looked up from germline, CDR1 is KGHDR and CDR2 is SFDVKD. Per the authors' pipeline: Cell counts per sample came from amplifying reference gene primers. The data were produced by immunoSEQ multiplex PCR, yet TCRdb's version contains in-frame clones alone and is incomplete. The DNA gave D and trimming, while V, J and clone size come from that table. Of about 220,000 clones listed, roughly 87% are singletons. The TCR originated in a man in his forties with active or convalescent COVID-19. Sequenced sample: peripheral blood. The V gene is TRBV24-1, the J gene TRBJ2-1; a weak D match, TRBD1 (6 bases). CDR3 amino acids: CATRGAGLDEQFF. The CDR3 DNA reads as TGTGCCACCAGGGGGGCAGGCCTGGATGAGCAGTTCTTC.